Below, one T cell receptor (beta chain) is given with its context. The target antigen is unknown. The entry originates in a study of a mutant IDH1 vaccine in newly diagnosed glioma. Study-wide context: Former treatment meant radiotherapy, temozolomide, or both; the majority had gotten both. The timing of visit V12 was week 35, and that of visit V13 was week 47. Study-wide points: Pseudoprogression appeared independent of alterations in top peripheral clonotypes.

CDR1 and CDR2 from the germline V gene are SGHRS and YFSETQ. The CDR3 consists of 14 residues. J gave up 8 bases and V 4 bases, and 5 bases lay outside the gene matches. The assay was immunoSEQ multiplex PCR, and TCRdb's table has in-frame clones only and misses some. This sample has about 46,000 clones; approximately 88% occur once, and the top ten carry 3.5% to 5.5%. Time point reported: week 47, end of study. The investigators gave 300 ug of mutant IDH1 20-mer peptide in each vaccine dose, together with topical imiquimod. Patients, over weeks 1, 3, 5, 7, 11, 15, 19 and 23, received a total of eight vaccinations.

Sequencing used PBMCs, obtained from a glioma patient whose treatment included an IDH1 peptide vaccine. V is TRBV5-1 and J is TRBJ1-4, with 10 positions matching TRBD1. This sequence originates from a woman aged 25 to 39 with glioma. Some clones in this sample may be carry-over from other donors' samples. The CDR3 nucleotides are TGCGCCAGCAGCACCGGGACAGGGGCCGAAAAACTGTTTTTT. Encoded protein: CASSTGTGAEKLFF.